The rows below give T cell receptor beta chains drawn from one sample of a study of technical replicates of blood from a few donors. Profiling relied on immunoSEQ multiplex PCR, and the TCRdb table lists in-frame clones only, not all of them. The sample has over 65,000 clones, approximately 96% seen once. The sample comprised T cells isolated from PBMCs. These receptors originate from a human donor in good health. Both conserved end residues are part of each CDR3. D genes are given only for firm matches. Size is stated for part of the rows, as once, few or many counts, or as a class when the clone is expanded.

J	length	D	size	V	DNA	CDR3
TRBJ2-1	16	TRBD2	-	TRBV6-1	TGTGCCAGCAGTGATTTTGGCGGGAGCTCCTACAATGAGCAGTTCTTC	CASSDFGGSSYNEQFF
TRBJ2-3	15	-	-	TRBV29-1	TGCAGCGCCCTGCGGACTGCCGCTAGCACAGATACGCAGTATTTT	CSALRTAASTDTQYF
TRBJ2-1	15	-	-	TRBV7-9	TGTGCCAGCAGCTTAGCTCGGAGCTCCTACAATGAGCAGTTCTTC	CASSLARSSYNEQFF
TRBJ1-1	14	-	-	TRBV5-1	TGCGCCAGCAGGGAGGGTGAAGGGTATCCTGAAGCTTTCTTT	CASREGEGYPEAFF
TRBJ2-4	16	TRBD2	-	TRBV7-9	TGTGCCAGCTCACTAACCGGGGGGGCCGTCAAAAACATTCAGTACTTC	CASSLTGGAVKNIQYF
TRBJ2-3	16	TRBD2	-	TRBV4-2	TGTGCCAGCAGCCGTACGGCGGGGGGGCCAACAGATACGCAGTATTTT	CASSRTAGGPTDTQYF
TRBJ1-1	16	-	-	TRBV4-1	TGCGCCAGCAGCCCTATGCTCGGACAGACGAACACTGAAGCTTTCTTT	CASSPMLGQTNTEAFF
TRBJ1-1	18	TRBD1	-	TRBV13	TGTGCCAGCAGCTATAGGGTCTGGGGACAGGGGATGAACACTGAAGCTTTCTTT	CASSYRVWGQGMNTEAFF
TRBJ1-2	14	-	-	TRBV5-1	TGCGCCAGCAGCCGGGAGGATGCGAGCTATGGCTACACCTTC	CASSREDASYGYTF
TRBJ1-4	15	-	-	TRBV5-1	TGCGCCAGCAGCTTGGATCCTGGGAGAGGGGAAAAACTGTTTTTT	CASSLDPGRGEKLFF
TRBJ2-3	12	-	-	TRBV27	TGTGCCAGCGTCGACTCGACAGATACGCAGTATTTT	CASVDSTDTQYF
TRBJ2-3	14	TRBD1	-	TRBV10-2	TGCGCCAGCAGGGAGAACAGGGGGTTGGATACGCAGTATTTT	CASRENRGLDTQYF
TRBJ2-7	14	-	-	TRBV11-2	TGTGCCAGCAGCTTAACAGGGTCGATCTACGAGCAGTACTTC	CASSLTGSIYEQYF
TRBJ1-4	13	-	once	TRBV6-5	TGTGCCAGCAGAGCGGGAGGGCCTGAAAAACTGTTTTTT	CASRAGGPEKLFF
TRBJ2-2	14	TRBD2	once	TRBV23-1	TGCGCCAGCAGTGGGGGGGCGAACACCGGGGAGCTGTTTTTT	CASSGGANTGELFF
TRBJ2-7	15	TRBD2	-	TRBV4-2	TGTGCCAGCGGAACGAAAAGCGGGAACTCCTACGAGCAGTACTTC	CASGTKSGNSYEQYF
TRBJ2-7	16	TRBD2	-	TRBV29-1	TGCAGCGTTGAGGGACTAGCGGGACAAAGCTCCTACGAGCAGTACTTC	CSVEGLAGQSSYEQYF
TRBJ2-7	18	TRBD2	-	TRBV4-2	TGTGCCAGCAGCCAAGCATCCGGGACTAGCGGGGGGTACTACGAGCAGTACTTC	CASSQASGTSGGYYEQYF
TRBJ2-5	17	TRBD2	-	TRBV15	TGTGCCACCAGCAGAGAGGGGACTAGCGGACCCCAAGAGACCCAGTACTTC	CATSREGTSGPQETQYF
TRBJ1-2	16	-	once	TRBV5-1	TGCGCCAGCAGCCCCGCGACCCTGACAGGAATCTATGGCTACACCTTC	CASSPATLTGIYGYTF
TRBJ1-4	18	-	-	TRBV28	TGTGCCAGCAGTTTTTTGGCCGGTCTGAGGGCCTCTCATGAAAAACTGTTTTTT	CASSFLAGLRASHEKLFF
TRBJ1-1	13	-	few	TRBV29-1	TGCAGCGGCCGCAGGGGCGGGAGTTCTGAAGCTTTCTTT	CSGRRGGSSEAFF
TRBJ2-7	14	TRBD1	-	TRBV4-1	TGCGCCAGCAGCCAGGGGACAGGGTACGGCGAGCAGTACTTC	CASSQGTGYGEQYF
TRBJ2-1	15	TRBD2	-	TRBV5-1	TGCGCCAGCAGCCTTGGGGGGGTAAGGTACAATGAGCAGTTCTTC	CASSLGGVRYNEQFF
TRBJ2-7	12	TRBD1	-	TRBV19	TGTGCCAGTACGGACAGGGGTCACGAGCAGTACTTC	CASTDRGHEQYF
TRBJ1-3	13	-	-	TRBV30	TGTGCCTGGACCGCCAGAAACAGAGACACCATATATTTT	CAWTARNRDTIYF
TRBJ2-1	16	TRBD2	-	TRBV13	TGTGCCAGCAAGGGAAAATCTAGCGGCTCCTACAATGAGCAGTTCTTC	CASKGKSSGSYNEQFF
TRBJ2-1	13	TRBD2	-	TRBV6-5	TGTGCCAGCAACCCGGGGGGGAGTCCTGAGCAGTTCTTC	CASNPGGSPEQFF
TRBJ1-2	18	TRBD1	-	TRBV5-6	TGTGCCAGCAGCTTGGGACTTACCGGGACAGGGAGAGGAAATGGCTACACCTTC	CASSLGLTGTGRGNGYTF